The rows below give T cell receptor beta chains drawn from one sample of a study of lymphopenia after photon versus proton radiotherapy. Here immunoSEQ multiplex PCR was the method, and the copy in TCRdb shows in-frame clones only, minus some. The data hold about 24,000 clones, with about 82% observed a single time. The sample consisted of peripheral blood, taken from a patient treated with proton-based radiotherapy. All receptors derive from a woman in her 70s with pancreatic cancer. Both conserved end residues are part of each CDR3. D genes are given only for firm matches. Where a row states a size, it is once, few, many or the class of an expanded clone; other rows omit it.

J gene: TRBJ1-1; D gene: TRBD1; V gene: TRBV7-6; clone size: .; CDR3 protein: CASSLVGTGNTEAFF; CDR3 DNA: TGTGCCAGCAGCTTAGTCGGGACAGGGAACACTGAAGCTTTCTTT
J gene: TRBJ2-3; D gene: .; V gene: TRBV6-5; clone size: .; CDR3 protein: CASSSPRIGGTDTQYF; CDR3 DNA: TGTGCCAGCAGTTCCCCGAGGATTGGGGGCACAGATACGCAGTATTTT
J gene: TRBJ1-4; D gene: TRBD1; V gene: TRBV7-9; clone size: .; CDR3 protein: CASSLKMDREGEKLFF; CDR3 DNA: TGTGCCAGCAGCCTCAAAATGGACAGGGAGGGTGAAAAACTGTTTTTT
J gene: TRBJ1-2; D gene: .; V gene: TRBV18; clone size: .; CDR3 protein: CASSPYGPSEGYTF; CDR3 DNA: TGTGCCAGCTCACCCTACGGACCGAGCGAAGGCTACACCTTC
J gene: TRBJ2-3; D gene: TRBD2; V gene: TRBV7-2; clone size: .; CDR3 protein: CASSLEASGSTDTQYF; CDR3 DNA: TGTGCCAGCAGCTTAGAGGCTAGCGGGAGCACAGATACGCAGTATTTT
J gene: TRBJ1-3; D gene: .; V gene: TRBV11-3; clone size: .; CDR3 protein: CASSLKLRWSSGNTIYF; CDR3 DNA: TGTGCCAGCAGCTTAAAATTAAGGTGGAGCTCTGGAAACACCATATATTTT
J gene: TRBJ2-1; D gene: .; V gene: TRBV30; clone size: .; CDR3 protein: CAWSGRVYGSYNEQFF; CDR3 DNA: TGTGCCTGGAGTGGGAGAGTTTACGGCTCCTACAATGAGCAGTTCTTC
J gene: TRBJ1-1; D gene: .; V gene: TRBV11-2; clone size: .; CDR3 protein: CASSHIRTANTEAFF; CDR3 DNA: TGTGCCAGCAGCCACATTCGGACAGCGAACACTGAAGCTTTCTTT
J gene: TRBJ2-7; D gene: .; V gene: TRBV7-3; clone size: .; CDR3 protein: CASTLDSGVLEQYF; CDR3 DNA: TGTGCCAGCACCTTGGACAGTGGTGTCTTGGAGCAGTACTTC
J gene: TRBJ2-1; D gene: .; V gene: TRBV7-9; clone size: once; CDR3 protein: CASSFYLFF; CDR3 DNA: TGTGCCAGCAGCTTTTATCTGTTCTTC
J gene: TRBJ2-1; D gene: TRBD2; V gene: TRBV6-5; clone size: .; CDR3 protein: CASRGLGGYNEQFF; CDR3 DNA: TGTGCCAGCAGGGGACTAGGGGGGTACAATGAGCAGTTCTTC
J gene: TRBJ1-1; D gene: .; V gene: TRBV6-6; clone size: .; CDR3 protein: CASSSGVPVGEAFF; CDR3 DNA: TGTGCCAGCAGCTCAGGGGTTCCGGTAGGTGAAGCTTTCTTT
J gene: TRBJ1-2; D gene: .; V gene: TRBV28; clone size: .; CDR3 protein: CASSPAQAGGYTF; CDR3 DNA: TGTGCCAGCAGTCCTGCCCAAGCGGGTGGCTACACCTTC
J gene: TRBJ2-3; D gene: .; V gene: TRBV7-3; clone size: .; CDR3 protein: CASSGRNTDTQYF; CDR3 DNA: TGTGCCAGCAGTGGGCGGAACACAGATACGCAGTATTTT
J gene: TRBJ1-1; D gene: .; V gene: TRBV6-6; clone size: .; CDR3 protein: CASSPPSDRNTEAFF; CDR3 DNA: TGTGCCAGCAGCCCCCCGAGCGACAGGAACACTGAAGCTTTCTTT
J gene: TRBJ1-1; D gene: .; V gene: TRBV19; clone size: .; CDR3 protein: CASRGLINSWTEAFF; CDR3 DNA: TGTGCCAGTAGAGGACTGATAAACAGTTGGACTGAAGCTTTCTTT
J gene: TRBJ1-5; D gene: TRBD1; V gene: TRBV29-1; clone size: .; CDR3 protein: CSVSRGRGDQPQHF; CDR3 DNA: TGCAGCGTCAGCAGGGGGCGAGGGGATCAGCCCCAGCATTTT
J gene: TRBJ1-1; D gene: TRBD1; V gene: TRBV7-2; clone size: .; CDR3 protein: CASSQGQGRNTEAFF; CDR3 DNA: TGTGCCAGCAGCCAAGGACAGGGAAGGAACACTGAAGCTTTCTTT
J gene: TRBJ2-7; D gene: .; V gene: TRBV7-6; clone size: .; CDR3 protein: CASSLSGAGPSEQYF; CDR3 DNA: TGTGCCAGCAGCTTATCCGGGGCAGGGCCCTCCGAGCAGTACTTC
J gene: TRBJ1-3; D gene: .; V gene: TRBV9; clone size: .; CDR3 protein: CASSASGNTIYF; CDR3 DNA: TGTGCCAGCAGCGCCTCTGGAAACACCATATATTTT
J gene: TRBJ1-3; D gene: .; V gene: TRBV29-1; clone size: .; CDR3 protein: CSGAKGPGNTIYF; CDR3 DNA: TGCAGCGGCGCGAAGGGACCTGGAAACACCATATATTTT
J gene: TRBJ1-5; D gene: TRBD1; V gene: TRBV5-6; clone size: .; CDR3 protein: CASSLAGQSFSNQPQHF; CDR3 DNA: TGTGCCAGCAGCTTGGCGGGACAGTCTTTTAGCAATCAGCCCCAGCATTTT
J gene: TRBJ2-7; D gene: .; V gene: TRBV29-1; clone size: .; CDR3 protein: CSVEANRGGTSDEQYF; CDR3 DNA: TGCAGCGTTGAGGCTAATCGAGGGGGTACTTCGGACGAGCAGTACTTC
J gene: TRBJ1-4; D gene: .; V gene: TRBV5-5; clone size: .; CDR3 protein: CASSSPVSSSSEKLFF; CDR3 DNA: TGTGCCAGCAGCTCACCCGTTTCCAGTTCTAGCGAAAAACTGTTTTTT
J gene: TRBJ2-5; D gene: .; V gene: TRBV11-2; clone size: .; CDR3 protein: CASSLDLQGSAQYF; CDR3 DNA: TGTGCCAGCAGCTTAGATCTCCAGGGGTCAGCCCAGTACTTC
J gene: TRBJ2-3; D gene: TRBD2; V gene: TRBV5-4; clone size: few; CDR3 protein: CASSSGLAATDTQYF; CDR3 DNA: TGTGCCAGCAGCTCAGGACTAGCAGCAACAGATACGCAGTATTTT
J gene: TRBJ2-7; D gene: TRBD1; V gene: TRBV30; clone size: .; CDR3 protein: CAGFAGQAYEQYF; CDR3 DNA: TGTGCCGGATTCGCGGGACAGGCCTACGAGCAGTACTTC
J gene: TRBJ2-6; D gene: TRBD1; V gene: TRBV10-3; clone size: .; CDR3 protein: CAIGTTGASGANVLTF; CDR3 DNA: TGTGCCATCGGAACAACAGGGGCATCCGGGGCCAACGTCCTGACTTTC
J gene: TRBJ2-3; D gene: TRBD2; V gene: TRBV6-1; clone size: .; CDR3 protein: CASTSGRRATDTQYF; CDR3 DNA: TGTGCCAGCACTAGCGGGAGGAGGGCCACAGATACGCAGTATTTT
J gene: TRBJ2-7; D gene: .; V gene: TRBV5-1; clone size: .; CDR3 protein: CASSLGQASSEQYF; CDR3 DNA: TGCGCCAGCAGCTTGGGCCAGGCGTCCTCCGAGCAGTACTTC
J gene: TRBJ2-1; D gene: .; V gene: TRBV30; clone size: few; CDR3 protein: CAWRVGDYNEQFF; CDR3 DNA: TGTGCCTGGAGGGTCGGGGACTACAATGAGCAGTTCTTC
J gene: TRBJ2-3; D gene: TRBD2; V gene: TRBV30; clone size: .; CDR3 protein: CAWRIGGGRADTQYF; CDR3 DNA: TGTGCCTGGAGGATCGGTGGCGGGAGAGCAGATACGCAGTATTTT
J gene: TRBJ1-4; D gene: .; V gene: TRBV29-1; clone size: .; CDR3 protein: CSVIDEKLFF; CDR3 DNA: TGCAGCGTTATAGATGAAAAACTGTTTTTT
J gene: TRBJ2-3; D gene: TRBD1; V gene: TRBV19; clone size: .; CDR3 protein: CASNLGQGLDTDTQYF; CDR3 DNA: TGTGCCAGTAATCTCGGACAGGGGTTGGACACAGATACGCAGTATTTT
J gene: TRBJ1-5; D gene: .; V gene: TRBV28; clone size: .; CDR3 protein: CASSLWTPGDQPQHF; CDR3 DNA: TGTGCCAGCAGTTTATGGACCCCGGGGGATCAGCCCCAGCATTTT
J gene: TRBJ2-2; D gene: .; V gene: TRBV9; clone size: .; CDR3 protein: CASTRGRGNTGELFF; CDR3 DNA: TGTGCCAGCACGCGGGGTCGGGGGAACACCGGGGAGCTGTTTTTT
J gene: TRBJ2-1; D gene: TRBD2; V gene: TRBV5-1; clone size: .; CDR3 protein: CASTLQASGRQKQFF; CDR3 DNA: TGCGCCAGCACCTTGCAAGCTAGCGGGAGGCAGAAGCAGTTCTTC
J gene: TRBJ2-1; D gene: TRBD2; V gene: TRBV28; clone size: .; CDR3 protein: CASSLAGGPVREQFF; CDR3 DNA: TGTGCCAGCAGTTTGGCGGGAGGGCCGGTACGTGAGCAGTTCTTC
J gene: TRBJ2-5; D gene: TRBD1; V gene: TRBV5-1; clone size: few; CDR3 protein: CASRPTGGRETQYF; CDR3 DNA: TGCGCCAGCAGACCAACAGGGGGCAGGGAGACCCAGTACTTC
J gene: TRBJ2-6; D gene: .; V gene: TRBV27; clone size: .; CDR3 protein: CASSYLSGANVLTF; CDR3 DNA: TGTGCCAGCAGTTACCTCTCTGGGGCCAACGTCCTGACTTTC
J gene: TRBJ2-3; D gene: .; V gene: TRBV5-1; clone size: .; CDR3 protein: CASSSRGDTQYF; CDR3 DNA: TGCGCCAGCAGCTCGCGGGGAGATACGCAGTATTTT
J gene: TRBJ1-2; D gene: .; V gene: TRBV30; clone size: .; CDR3 protein: CAWLGVTSNYGYTF; CDR3 DNA: TGTGCCTGGTTAGGGGTAACTTCTAACTATGGCTACACCTTC
J gene: TRBJ2-2; D gene: .; V gene: TRBV19; clone size: medium-sized; CDR3 protein: CASSIFLGLAGELFF; CDR3 DNA: TGTGCCAGTAGTATCTTCCTGGGGTTGGCCGGGGAGCTGTTTTTT
J gene: TRBJ2-2; D gene: TRBD1; V gene: TRBV7-9; clone size: .; CDR3 protein: CASSFAGGEVGELFF; CDR3 DNA: TGTGCCAGCAGTTTTGCAGGGGGCGAGGTCGGGGAGCTGTTTTTT
J gene: TRBJ2-5; D gene: .; V gene: TRBV7-3; clone size: medium-sized; CDR3 protein: CASSMDRQETQYF; CDR3 DNA: TGTGCCAGCAGCATGGACAGACAAGAGACCCAGTACTTC
J gene: TRBJ1-2; D gene: .; V gene: TRBV5-1; clone size: .; CDR3 protein: CASSLEADHGYTF; CDR3 DNA: TGCGCCAGCAGCTTGGAGGCAGACCATGGCTACACCTTC
J gene: TRBJ2-7; D gene: .; V gene: TRBV6-5; clone size: once; CDR3 protein: CASRSTAGLFEQYF; CDR3 DNA: TGTGCCAGCAGATCTACTGCGGGACTCTTCGAGCAGTACTTC
J gene: TRBJ2-2; D gene: .; V gene: TRBV28; clone size: .; CDR3 protein: CASSFTRWRTGELFF; CDR3 DNA: TGTGCCAGCAGTTTCACCCGGTGGCGGACCGGGGAGCTGTTTTTT
J gene: TRBJ1-1; D gene: .; V gene: TRBV10-3; clone size: .; CDR3 protein: CATQMNTEAFF; CDR3 DNA: TGTGCCACACAGATGAACACTGAAGCTTTCTTT
J gene: TRBJ1-2; D gene: .; V gene: TRBV7-2; clone size: .; CDR3 protein: CASSQTTAPYGYTF; CDR3 DNA: TGTGCCAGCAGCCAAACGACAGCCCCCTATGGCTACACCTTC
J gene: TRBJ2-3; D gene: TRBD1; V gene: TRBV6-6; clone size: .; CDR3 protein: CASRGTGTDTQYF; CDR3 DNA: TGTGCCAGCAGAGGGACAGGCACAGATACGCAGTATTTT
J gene: TRBJ1-1; D gene: .; V gene: TRBV29-1; clone size: .; CDR3 protein: CSVMTGSTEAFF; CDR3 DNA: TGCAGCGTCATGACTGGGAGCACTGAAGCTTTCTTT
J gene: TRBJ1-1; D gene: .; V gene: TRBV6-5; clone size: few; CDR3 protein: CASSLSGFTEAFF; CDR3 DNA: TGTGCCAGCAGTCTTTCAGGGTTTACTGAAGCTTTCTTT